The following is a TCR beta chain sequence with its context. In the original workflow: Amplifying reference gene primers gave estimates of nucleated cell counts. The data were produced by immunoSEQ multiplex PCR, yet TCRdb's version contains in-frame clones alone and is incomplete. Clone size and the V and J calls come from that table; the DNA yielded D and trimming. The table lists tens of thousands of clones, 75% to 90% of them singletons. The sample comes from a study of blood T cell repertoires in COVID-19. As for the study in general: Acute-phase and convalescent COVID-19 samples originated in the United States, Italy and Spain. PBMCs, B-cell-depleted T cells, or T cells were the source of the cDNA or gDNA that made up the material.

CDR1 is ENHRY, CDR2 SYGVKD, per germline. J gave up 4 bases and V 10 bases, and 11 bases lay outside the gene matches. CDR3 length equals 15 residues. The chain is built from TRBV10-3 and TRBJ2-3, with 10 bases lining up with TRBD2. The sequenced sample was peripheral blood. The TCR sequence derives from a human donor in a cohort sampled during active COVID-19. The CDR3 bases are TGTGCCACTATGGCGTCTAGCGGGAGAGCAGATACGCAGTATTTT. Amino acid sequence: CATMASSGRADTQYF.